Many counts were recorded for the clone carrying this T cell receptor (beta chain). These data are taken from a study of neurological immune-mediated disorders. As to time point: longitudinal time-point 1 (baseline). Synthesis of cDNA was accomplished via 5'RACE employing 10-nucleotide random UMIs. TCRdb analysed the 5' RACE reads with MiXCR anew, one entry per CDR3 protein. The repertoire has some 77,000 distinct CDR3 sequences, around 13% of them found once; the top ten carry 3.5% to 5.5%. CDR1 and CDR2 (germline): MDHEN, SYDVKM. The CDR3 is made up of 12 amino acids. The V end was cut by 4 bases, the J end by 8 bases, with 9 bases between.

The chain has TRBV28 and TRBJ1-5; D may be TRBD1 (5 bases). The sample consisted of PBMCs. The clonotype was recovered from a female donor with HTLV-1-associated myelopathy (HAM/TSP). In DNA, the CDR3 is TGTGCCAGCAGTTCCAGGGCGGAGCCCCAGCATTTT. Translated: CASSSRAEPQHF.